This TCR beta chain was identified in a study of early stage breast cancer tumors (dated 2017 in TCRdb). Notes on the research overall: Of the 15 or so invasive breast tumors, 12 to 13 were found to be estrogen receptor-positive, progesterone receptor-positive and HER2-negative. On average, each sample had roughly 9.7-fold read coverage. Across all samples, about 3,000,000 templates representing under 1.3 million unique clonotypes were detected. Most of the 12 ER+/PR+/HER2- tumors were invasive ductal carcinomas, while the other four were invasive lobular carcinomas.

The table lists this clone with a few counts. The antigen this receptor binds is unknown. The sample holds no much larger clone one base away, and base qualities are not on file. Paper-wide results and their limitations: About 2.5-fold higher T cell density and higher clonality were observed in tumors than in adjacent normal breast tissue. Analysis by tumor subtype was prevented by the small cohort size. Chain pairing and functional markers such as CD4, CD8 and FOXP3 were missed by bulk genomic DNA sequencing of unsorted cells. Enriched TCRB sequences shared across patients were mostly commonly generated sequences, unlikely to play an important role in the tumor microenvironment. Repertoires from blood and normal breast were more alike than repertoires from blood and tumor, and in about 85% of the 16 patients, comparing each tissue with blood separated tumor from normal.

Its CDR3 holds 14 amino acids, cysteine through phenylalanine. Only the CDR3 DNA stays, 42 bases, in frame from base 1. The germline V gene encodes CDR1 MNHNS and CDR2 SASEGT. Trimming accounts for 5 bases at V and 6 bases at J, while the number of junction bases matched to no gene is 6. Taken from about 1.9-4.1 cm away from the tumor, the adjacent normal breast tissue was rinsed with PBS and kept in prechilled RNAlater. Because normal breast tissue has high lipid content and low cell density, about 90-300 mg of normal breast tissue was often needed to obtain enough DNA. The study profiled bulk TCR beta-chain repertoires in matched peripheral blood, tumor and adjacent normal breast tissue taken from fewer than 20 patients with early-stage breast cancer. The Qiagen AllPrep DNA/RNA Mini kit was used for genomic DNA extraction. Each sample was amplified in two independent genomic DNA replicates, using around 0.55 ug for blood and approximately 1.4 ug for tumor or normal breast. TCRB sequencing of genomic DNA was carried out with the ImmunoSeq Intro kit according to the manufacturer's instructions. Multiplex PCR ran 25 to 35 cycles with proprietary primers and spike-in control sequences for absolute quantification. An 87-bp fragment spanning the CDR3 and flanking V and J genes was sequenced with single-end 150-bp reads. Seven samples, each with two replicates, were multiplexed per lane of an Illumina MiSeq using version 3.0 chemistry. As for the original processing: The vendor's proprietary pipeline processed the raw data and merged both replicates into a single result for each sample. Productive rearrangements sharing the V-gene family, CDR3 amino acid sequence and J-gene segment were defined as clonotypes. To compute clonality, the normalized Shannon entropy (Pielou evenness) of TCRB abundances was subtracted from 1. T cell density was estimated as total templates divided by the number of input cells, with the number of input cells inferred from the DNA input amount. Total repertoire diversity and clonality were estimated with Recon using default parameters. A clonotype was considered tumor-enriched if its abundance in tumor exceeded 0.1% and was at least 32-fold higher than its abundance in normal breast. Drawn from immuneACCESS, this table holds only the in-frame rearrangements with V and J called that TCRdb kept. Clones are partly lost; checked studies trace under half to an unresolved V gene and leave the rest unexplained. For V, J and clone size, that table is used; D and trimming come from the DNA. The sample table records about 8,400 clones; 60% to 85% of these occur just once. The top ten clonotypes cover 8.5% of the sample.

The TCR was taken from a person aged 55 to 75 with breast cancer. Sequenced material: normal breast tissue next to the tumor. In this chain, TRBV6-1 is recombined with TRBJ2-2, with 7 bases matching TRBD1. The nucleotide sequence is TGTGCCAGCAGTTTTACAGGGGCCGCCGGGGAGCTGTTTTTT. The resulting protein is CASSFTGAAGELFF.